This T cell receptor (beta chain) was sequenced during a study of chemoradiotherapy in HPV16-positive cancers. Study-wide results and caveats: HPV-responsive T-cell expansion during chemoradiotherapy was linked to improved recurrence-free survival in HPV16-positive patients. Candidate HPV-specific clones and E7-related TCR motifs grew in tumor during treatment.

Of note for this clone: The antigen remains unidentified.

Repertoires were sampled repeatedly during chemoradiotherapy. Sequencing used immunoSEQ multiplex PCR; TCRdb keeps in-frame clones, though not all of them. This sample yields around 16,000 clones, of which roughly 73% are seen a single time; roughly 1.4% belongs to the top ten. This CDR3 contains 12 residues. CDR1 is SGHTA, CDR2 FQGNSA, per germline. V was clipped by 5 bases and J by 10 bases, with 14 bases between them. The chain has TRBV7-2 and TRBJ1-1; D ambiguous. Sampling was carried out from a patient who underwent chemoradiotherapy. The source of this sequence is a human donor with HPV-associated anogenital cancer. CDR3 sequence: CASSPYFARAFF. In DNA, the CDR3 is TGTGCCAGCAGCCCCTATTTCGCAAGAGCTTTCTTT.